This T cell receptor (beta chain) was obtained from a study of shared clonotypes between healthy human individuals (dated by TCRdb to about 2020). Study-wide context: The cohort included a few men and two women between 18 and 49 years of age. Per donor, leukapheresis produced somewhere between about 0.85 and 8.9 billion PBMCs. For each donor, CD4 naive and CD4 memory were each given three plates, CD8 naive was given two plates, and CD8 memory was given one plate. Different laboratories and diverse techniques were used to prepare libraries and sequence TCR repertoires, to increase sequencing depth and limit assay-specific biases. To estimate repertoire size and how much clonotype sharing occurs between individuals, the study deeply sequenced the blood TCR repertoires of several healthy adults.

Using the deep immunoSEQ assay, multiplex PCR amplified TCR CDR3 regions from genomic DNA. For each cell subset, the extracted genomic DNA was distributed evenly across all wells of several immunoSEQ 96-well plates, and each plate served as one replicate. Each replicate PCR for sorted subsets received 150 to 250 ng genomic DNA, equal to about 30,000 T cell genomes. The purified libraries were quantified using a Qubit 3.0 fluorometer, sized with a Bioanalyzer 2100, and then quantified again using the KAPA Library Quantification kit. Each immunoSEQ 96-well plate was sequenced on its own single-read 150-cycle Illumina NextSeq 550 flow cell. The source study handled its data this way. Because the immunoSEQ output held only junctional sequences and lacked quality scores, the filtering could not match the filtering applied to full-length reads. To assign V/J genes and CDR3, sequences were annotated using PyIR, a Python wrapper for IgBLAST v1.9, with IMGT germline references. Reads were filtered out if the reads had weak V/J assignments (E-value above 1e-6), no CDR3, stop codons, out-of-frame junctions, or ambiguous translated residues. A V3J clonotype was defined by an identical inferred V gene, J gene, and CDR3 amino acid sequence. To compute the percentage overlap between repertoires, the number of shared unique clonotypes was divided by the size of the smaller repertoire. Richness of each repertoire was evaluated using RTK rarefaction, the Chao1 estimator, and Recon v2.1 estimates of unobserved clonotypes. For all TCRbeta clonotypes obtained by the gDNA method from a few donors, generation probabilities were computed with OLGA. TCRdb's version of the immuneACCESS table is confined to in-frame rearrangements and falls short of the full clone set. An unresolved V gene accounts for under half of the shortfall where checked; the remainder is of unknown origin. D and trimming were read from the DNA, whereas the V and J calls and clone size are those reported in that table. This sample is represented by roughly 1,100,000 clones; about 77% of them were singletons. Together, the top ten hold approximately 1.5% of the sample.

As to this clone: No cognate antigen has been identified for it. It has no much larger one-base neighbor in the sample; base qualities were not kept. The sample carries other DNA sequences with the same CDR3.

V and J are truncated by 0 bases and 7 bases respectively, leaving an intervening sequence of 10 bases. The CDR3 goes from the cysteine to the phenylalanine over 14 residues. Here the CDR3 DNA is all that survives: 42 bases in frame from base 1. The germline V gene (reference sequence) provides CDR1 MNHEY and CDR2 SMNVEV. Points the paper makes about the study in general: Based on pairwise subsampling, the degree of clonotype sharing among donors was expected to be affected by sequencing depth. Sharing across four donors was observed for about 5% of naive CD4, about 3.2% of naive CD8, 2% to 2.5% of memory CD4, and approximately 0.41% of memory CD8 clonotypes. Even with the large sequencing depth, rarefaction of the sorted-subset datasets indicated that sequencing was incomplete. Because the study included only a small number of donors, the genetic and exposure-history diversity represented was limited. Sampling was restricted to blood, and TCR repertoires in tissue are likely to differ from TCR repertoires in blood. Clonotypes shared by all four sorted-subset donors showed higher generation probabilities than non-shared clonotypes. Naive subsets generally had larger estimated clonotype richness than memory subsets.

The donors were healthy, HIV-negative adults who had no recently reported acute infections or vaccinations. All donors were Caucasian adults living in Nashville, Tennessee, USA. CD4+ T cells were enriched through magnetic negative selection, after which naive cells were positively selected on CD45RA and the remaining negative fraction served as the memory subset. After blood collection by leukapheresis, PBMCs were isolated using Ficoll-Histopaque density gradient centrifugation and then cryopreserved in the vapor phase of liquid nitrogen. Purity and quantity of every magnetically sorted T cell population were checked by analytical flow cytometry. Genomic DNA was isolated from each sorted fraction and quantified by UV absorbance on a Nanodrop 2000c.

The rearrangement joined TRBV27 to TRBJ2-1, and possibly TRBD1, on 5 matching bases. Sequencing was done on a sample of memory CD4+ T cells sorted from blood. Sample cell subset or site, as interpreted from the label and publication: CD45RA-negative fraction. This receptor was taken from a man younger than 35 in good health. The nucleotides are TGTGCCAGCAGTTTATCTCCCAGGGTGAATGAGCAGTTCTTC. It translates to CASSLSPRVNEQFF.